Listed here are 8 T cell receptor beta chains from one sample, sequenced in a study of cytomegalovirus exposure and HLA in healthy donors. The PCR had 60 Vbeta and 13 Jbeta primers. TCRdb's table, derived via immunoSEQ multiplex PCR, lists solely in-frame clones and lacks some. The data contain under 200,000 clones, roughly 85% of them singletons. The sample comprised PBMCs. Every receptor here comes from a woman aged 18-29 years in good health and CMV-seronegative.

V is TRBV6-6 and J is TRBJ2-5, with 7 bases matching TRBD2. The V gene's germline CDR1 is MNHNY and CDR2 SVGAGI (reference sequence). J gave up 1 base and V 2 bases, and 4 bases lay outside the gene matches. The CDR3 is made up of 15 amino acids. The chain's CDR3 is CASSYTWGGQETQYF. The DNA for the CDR3 is TGTGCCAGCAGTTACACGTGGGGGGGCCAAGAGACCCAGTACTTC.

The rearrangement uses TRBV7-2 and TRBJ2-6, with TRBD2 as a possible D gene (5 bases). The CDR3 runs 15 residues. In germline, CDR1 is SGHTA, CDR2 FQGNSA. Deletions cut 3 bases from V and 2 bases from J, with 8 bases between. The CDR3 is CASSFGGTGANVLTF. CDR3 bases: TGTGCCAGCAGCTTCGGAGGAACTGGGGCCAACGTCCTGACTTTC.

The V call is TRBV10-2, the J call TRBJ2-1; TRBD2 agrees at 10 bases. The CDR3 sequence is 15 residues long. Germline values: CDR1 WSHSY, CDR2 SAAADI. The ends lost 3 bases at V and 7 bases at J; junction bases unmatched: 6. CDR3 sequence reads: CASSDAGTSVNEQFF. The CDR3 DNA reads TGCGCCAGCAGTGACGCCGGGACTAGCGTGAATGAGCAGTTCTTC.

This chain uses TRBV6-6 with TRBJ1-2, with 8 bases lining up with TRBD1. The CDR3 covers 14 residues. Germline-derived CDR1 and CDR2 are MNHNY and SVGAGI (reference sequence). V trimming: 7 bases; J trimming: 2 bases; junction bases outside the gene matches: 6. The CDR3 sequence is CASTGGQGNYGYTF. Here the CDR3 DNA reads TGTGCCAGCACCGGAGGACAGGGAAACTATGGCTACACCTTC.

The genes are TRBV18 and TRBJ2-7, with D possibly TRBD2 on 7 matching bases. This CDR3 contains 13 residues. Trimming took off 5 bases at V and 2 bases at J, with 10 bases between the two ends. Germline V gives CDR1 KGHSH, CDR2 LQKENI. For the CDR3, the DNA is TGTGCCAGCTCATACGGGGGGCCCTACGAGCAGTACGTC. Encoded protein: CASSYGGPYEQYV.

The DNA of the CDR3 is TGTGCCAGCAGTTTACTGGCGGGAGTGGAGACCCAGTACTTC. This encodes CASSLLAGVETQYF. This chain connects TRBV27 to TRBJ2-5, with TRBD2 identical over 7 bases. The V gene's germline CDR1 is MNHEY and CDR2 SMNVEV (reference sequence). This CDR3 has 14 residues. V trimming: 2 bases; J trimming: 5 bases; junction bases outside the gene matches: 5.

This chain links TRBV29-1 with TRBJ2-7; D uncertain. Between the trimmed V and J ends, which lost 5 bases and 3 bases, there was a span of 11 bases. There are 12 residues in the CDR3. Germline values: CDR1 SQVTM, CDR2 ANQGSEA. The CDR3 loop reads CSVSNSVYEQYF. The CDR3 DNA sequence: TGCAGCGTTAGTAACTCGGTCTACGAGCAGTACTTC.

The rearrangement links TRBV28 to TRBJ2-5; 10 positions agree with TRBD1. The tail of the sequence fits TRBJ2-7 better, so the J call may be wrong. There are 15 residues in the CDR3. Germline V lookup: CDR1 MDHEN, CDR2 SYDVKM. CDR3 sequence: CASSSPGQGSYEQYF. Written as DNA, the CDR3 is TGTGCCAGCAGTTCTCCGGGACAGGGGAGTTACGAGCAGTACTTC.